Given below is one TCR beta chain in context. Sequenced by immunoSEQ multiplex PCR; TCRdb stores in-frame clones only, minus some. Among about 220,000 clones listed, 65% to 90% were seen once. This entry comes from a study of blood T cell repertoires in COVID-19. Germline values: CDR1 LNHDA, CDR2 SQIVND (reference sequence). Trimming removed 5 bases from V and 1 base from J; junction bases left unmatched: 5. The CDR3 loop spans 16 amino acids. The TCR comes from a woman between 65 and 79 years old with COVID-19, enrolled during active disease. The V call is TRBV19, the J call TRBJ2-1, with 10 bases that match TRBD2. The specimen was peripheral blood. CDR3 nucleotide sequence: TGTGCCAGTAGTCGAAAGACTAGCGGGTCCTACAATGAGCAGTTCTTC. Amino acids: CASSRKTSGSYNEQFF.